The 17 T cell receptor beta chains listed next were all sequenced from one sample in a study of cytotoxic CD8 clonotypes in ibrutinib-treated CLL. Profiling relied on immunoSEQ multiplex PCR, and the TCRdb table lists in-frame clones only, not all of them. The sample contains 9,500 to 15,000 clones, roughly 60% of which appear only once. The sequenced sample was PBMCs, obtained before ibrutinib treatment. The source is a human donor with chronic lymphocytic leukemia.

The chain combines TRBV6-4 with TRBJ2-7; D is unclear. The V gene lost 6 bases and the J gene lost 5 bases, with 11 bases spanning the gap. There are 12 residues in the CDR3. CDR1 is MRHNA and CDR2 is SNTAGT in the germline V gene. CDR3 residues: CASRKRAHEQYF. CDR3 sequence (DNA): TGTGCCAGCAGAAAAAGGGCCCACGAGCAGTACTTC.

The chain links TRBV10-1 to TRBJ2-1; D possibly corresponds to TRBD1 (5 bases). V was shortened by 3 bases and J by 10 bases, with 16 bases between the two germline ends. This CDR3 has 14 residues. CDR1 WNHNN and CDR2 SYGVQD come from the germline V gene (reference sequence). CDR3 loop: CASSESGRANEQFF. CDR3 nucleotide sequence: TGCGCCAGCAGTGAATCGGGCAGGGCAAACGAGCAGTTCTTC.

The chain combines TRBV6-5 with TRBJ2-7; 8 bases are a match to TRBD1. The CDR3 spans 13 residues. Germline V lookup: CDR1 MNHEY, CDR2 SVGAGI. V was clipped by 10 bases and J by 4 bases; unmatched bases: 9. The CDR3 sequence: CATSLDRGYEQYF. Written as DNA, the CDR3 is TGTGCCACCTCCCTAGACAGGGGTTACGAGCAGTACTTC.

The sample holds a few counts of this clone. The chain combines TRBV2 with TRBJ2-5; D not resolved. The CDR3 spans 13 residues. Germline CDR1 reads SNHLY; CDR2 reads FYNNEI. V lost 0 bases and J lost 3, with 5 bases in between. The CDR3: CASSEAREETQYF. Here the CDR3 DNA reads TGTGCCAGCAGTGAAGCTCGAGAAGAGACCCAGTACTTC.

This clone was detected once. The chain links TRBV15 to TRBJ2-5, with D possibly TRBD1 on 5 matching bases. Germline values: CDR1 LNHNV, CDR2 YYDKDF (reference sequence). The CDR3 totals 15 residues. V dropped 4 bases and J dropped 3 bases, with 15 bases sitting between them. CDR3 nucleotide sequence: TGTGCCACCAGCATCTCGTACAGGTTAGAAGAGACCCAGTACTTC. Its translation: CATSISYRLEETQYF.

This chain links TRBV9 with TRBJ2-1; 8 bases agree with TRBD1. Unmatched junction bases numbered 11, after V lost 3 bases and J lost 3 bases. CDR3 size: 17 residues. In germline, CDR1 is SGDLS, CDR2 YYNGEE. The CDR3 nucleotides are TGTGCCAGCAGCGGACCCCCCCCGGACAGGGACTACAATGAGCAGTTCTTC. Amino acids: CASSGPPPDRDYNEQFF.

The V and J genes are TRBV10-1 and TRBJ2-3; D tentatively reads TRBD1 or TRBD2 (5 bases each). CDR1 and CDR2 from the germline V gene are WNHNN and SYGVQD (reference sequence). This CDR3 contains 16 residues. Trimming stripped 6 bases from V and 1 base from J, with 17 bases between. CDR3 region: CASSGAEDPGTDTQYF. Here the CDR3 DNA reads TGCGCCAGCAGCGGGGCCGAGGACCCTGGCACAGATACGCAGTATTTT.

The J gene is TRBJ1-3, the V gene TRBV30; tentatively, D is TRBD1 (5 bases). The CDR3 totals 15 residues. Trimming took 3 bases from V and 3 from J, leaving 15 bases between them. Looked up from germline, CDR1 is GTSNPN and CDR2 is SVGIG (reference sequence). Here the CDR3 reads CAWSPGRSYGNTIYF. In nucleotides, the CDR3 is TGTGCCTGGAGCCCGGGACGGTCCTATGGAAACACCATATATTTT.

V usage is TRBV30 and J usage is TRBJ2-7; D is perhaps TRBD2 (5 bases). The CDR3 consists of 10 residues. Germline V gene sequence: CDR1 GTSNPN, CDR2 SVGIG (reference sequence). The V and J ends lost 5 bases and 12 bases respectively, with 14 bases between them. DNA for the CDR3: TGTGCCTGGGGACGGGAAAGGAGGTACTTC. Encoded protein: CAWGRERRYF. Using reference TRBV30 and TRBJ2-7 for the parts outside the CDR3, the full variable domain is SQTIHQWPATLVQPVGSPLSLECTVEGTSNPNLYWYRQAAGRGLQLLFYSVGIGQISSEVPQNLSASRPQDRQFILSSKKLLLSDSGFYLCAWGRERRYFGPGTRLTVT.

V gene TRBV6-5 combines with J gene TRBJ2-7, with 8 bases matching TRBD1. The V segment lost 2 bases and the J segment 2 bases; nucleotides outside the gene matches: 5. The CDR3 runs 15 residues. Germline V CDR1 and CDR2: MNHEY, SVGAGI. The DNA for the CDR3 is TGTGCCAGCAGTTACGCTCAGGGGGCAGCCTACGAGCAGTACTTC. This translates into CASSYAQGAAYEQYF.

Comments on this clone: Germline is not matched at one junction end, which may reflect a read error. V and J are TRBV7-7 and TRBJ2-5, with TRBD1 as a possible D gene (6 bases). Germline V gene sequence: CDR1 SSHAT, CDR2 FNYEAQ (reference sequence). This CDR3 has 13 residues. The CDR3 coding sequence is TGTGCTAGCAGCTTGACAGGAGCGGAGACCCAGTACTTC. Its protein product is CASSLTGAETQYF.

Remarks on this clone: Germline is not matched at one junction end, which may reflect a read error. J is TRBJ2-5 and V is TRBV7-7; 8 nucleotides match TRBD2. Germline-derived CDR1 and CDR2 are SSHAT and FNYEAQ (reference sequence). The CDR3 has 15 amino acids. CDR3 residues: CASTPRSGGQETQYF. As DNA, the CDR3 is TGTGCTAGCACCCCCAGGTCGGGGGGGCAGGAGACCCAGTACTTC.

In DNA form, the CDR3 reads TGTGCCAGCAGTTACTTGTGGGGTATCGACAATGAGCAGTTCTTC. This codes for CASSYLWGIDNEQFF. The chain uses TRBV6-6 and TRBJ2-1, with unresolved D. CDR1 and CDR2 from the germline V gene are MNHNY and SVGAGI (reference sequence). Trimming removed 1 base at V and 5 bases at J, with 12 bases between. This CDR3 contains 15 residues.

The rearrangement joins TRBV7-6 to TRBJ1-3; D ambiguous. The CDR3 has 14 amino acids. Germline V gives CDR1 SGHVS, CDR2 FNYEAQ. Between the trimmed V and J ends, which lost 5 bases and 0 bases, there was a span of 8 bases. CDR3 coding DNA: TGTGCCAGCAGCCATGCGGGCTCTGGAAACACCATATATTTT. This encodes CASSHAGSGNTIYF.

The chain recombines TRBV7-2 with TRBJ2-7; TRBD1 aligns across 10 bases. The CDR3 runs 17 residues. V trimming: 4 bases; J trimming: 0 bases; junction bases outside the gene matches: 9. The germline V gene encodes CDR1 SGHTA and CDR2 FQGNSA. CDR3 in amino acids: CASSSWLGTGASYEQYF. The CDR3 DNA sequence: TGTGCCAGCAGCTCGTGGCTTGGGACAGGGGCCTCCTACGAGCAGTACTTC.

V gene TRBV7-9 combines with J gene TRBJ2-7, with 9 bases lining up with TRBD2. After removal of 4 bases from V and 3 bases from J, the junction contained 4 bases not matched to a gene. This CDR3 spans 14 amino acids. CDR1 is SEHNR, CDR2 FQNEAQ, per germline (reference sequence). The CDR3: CASSSAGGDYEQYF. The CDR3 DNA reads TGTGCCAGCAGCTCCGCGGGGGGGGACTACGAGCAGTACTTC. Based on the CDR3 plus reference TRBV7-9 and TRBJ2-7, the full variable domain is DTGVSQNPRHKITKRGQNVTFRCDPISEHNRLYWYRQTLGQGPEFLTYFQNEAQLEKSRLLSDRFSAERPKGSFSTLEIQRTEQGDSAMYLCASSSAGGDYEQYFGPGTRLTVT.

This clone was seen only a few times. J is TRBJ1-5 and V is TRBV4-1, with no clear D. This CDR3 region has 14 residues. The germline CDR1 and CDR2 sequences are MGHRA and YSYEKL. CDR3 amino acids: CAQKMGYSNQPQHF. The CDR3 DNA is TGCGCGCAAAAAATGGGTTATAGCAATCAGCCCCAGCATTTT.